A single sample is the source of the 19 T cell receptor beta chains below, sequenced in a study of T-cell memory formation after mild COVID-19. MiXCR was run by TCRdb on the 5' RACE reads, yielding one entry per CDR3 protein. The top ten clones hold about 7.4% of a sample with 580,000 or so distinct CDR3 sequences, 15% to 20% of them seen once. Sequenced: PBMCs or a T cell subset sorted from them (not recorded which). The receptors derive from an adult woman who had mild COVID-19 (a few samples of this study predate the infection). Cell type and time point are not known.

J is TRBJ2-7 and V is TRBV9, with D perhaps matching TRBD1 (6 bases). The CDR3 sequence is 12 residues long. Trimming stripped 0 bases from V and 9 bases from J, with 10 bases between. CDR1 and CDR2 from the germline V gene are SGDLS and YYNGEE. CDR3 region: CASSVEQGRQYF. CDR3 DNA: TGTGCCAGCAGCGTAGAACAGGGAAGGCAGTACTTC.

This chain joins TRBV3-1 and TRBJ2-7; TRBD2 is a possible D gene (6 bases). V lost 0 bases to trimming and J lost 6 bases, with 15 bases between them. CDR3 size: 15 residues. In germline, CDR1 is LGHDT, CDR2 YNNKEL (reference sequence). The CDR3 here is CASSQDFGSGAEQYF. CDR3 coding DNA: TGTGCCAGCAGCCAAGATTTCGGGAGTGGAGCCGAGCAGTACTTC.

The chain recombines TRBV12-3 or TRBV12-4 with TRBJ2-1; 8 positions agree with TRBD2. V trimming: 1 base; J trimming: 10 bases; junction bases outside the gene matches: 9. There are 15 residues in the CDR3. For the CDR3, the DNA is TGTGCCAGCAGTTTAGATGGTAGCGGGATGGGAGAGCAGTTCTTC. It codes for CASSLDGSGMGEQFF.

The chain couples TRBV4-3 to TRBJ2-2; TRBD2 matches 10 bases. CDR1 is LGHNA and CDR2 is YSLEER in the germline V gene. There are 14 residues in the CDR3. Trimming at V came to 6 bases and at J to 8 bases, leaving 6 bases not matched to a gene. The DNA for the CDR3 is TGCGCCAGCAGGCTAGCGGGAGTGTCTGGGGAGCTGTTTTTT. It is translated as CASRLAGVSGELFF.

The chain is built from TRBV6-8 and TRBJ1-4; D not certain. Germline V gene sequence: CDR1 MNHGY, CDR2 SAAAGT. V gave up 2 bases and J gave up 7 bases, with 8 bases separating them. CDR3 length: 13 amino acids. CDR3 in DNA: TGTGCCAGCAGTTACGAGTATCGTGAAAAACTGTTTTTT. As protein: CASSYEYREKLFF.

This clonotype was found a few times. The rearrangement uses TRBV5-4 and TRBJ2-1; D call uncertain. The CDR3 totals 17 residues. CDR1 is SGHNT, CDR2 YYREEE, per germline (reference sequence). V lost 2 bases and J 5 bases, leaving 20 bases between the germline ends. This CDR3 is CASSFPGSPASDNEQFF. DNA for the CDR3: TGTGCCAGCAGCTTCCCTGGGTCCCCCGCGAGCGACAATGAGCAGTTCTTC.

The CDR3 region is CASSHPGTVNTGELFF. Written as DNA, the CDR3 is TGTGCCAGCAGCCACCCCGGGACAGTCAACACCGGGGAGCTGTTTTTT. This rearrangement joins TRBV14 to TRBJ2-2; TRBD1 aligns across 7 bases. This CDR3 contains 16 residues. After removal of 3 bases from V and 2 bases from J, the junction contained 6 bases not matched to a gene. Germline loops: CDR1 SGHDN, CDR2 FVKESK.

The CDR3 region is CATSRLSGTPHEQYF. Written as DNA, the CDR3 is TGTGCCACCAGCAGACTTTCCGGGACCCCTCACGAGCAGTACTTC. The chain combines TRBV15 with TRBJ2-7; perhaps D is TRBD1 or TRBD2 (5 bases each). Per the germline V gene, CDR1 is LNHNV and CDR2 is YYDKDF (reference sequence). This CDR3 has 15 residues. With 2 bases removed from V and 5 bases from J, the gap between germline ends came to 16 bases.

This clonotype has a count of ten or more. This chain links TRBV6-5 with TRBJ1-5; D may be TRBD1 (5 bases). The V end lost 5 bases, the J end lost 9 bases, and 14 bases lay between the germline ends. The CDR3 is 13 amino acids. The V gene's germline CDR1 is MNHEY and CDR2 SVGAGI. The CDR3 loop is CASSEQVRRPQHF. The CDR3 nucleotides read TGTGCCAGCAGTGAACAGGTTCGGCGGCCCCAGCATTTT.

There are a few counts of this clonotype. The V and J genes are TRBV6-5 and TRBJ2-3; D is ambiguous. This CDR3 comprises 15 residues. The germline V gene encodes CDR1 MNHEY and CDR2 SVGAGI. V lost 6 bases, J lost 6 bases, and 19 bases lay in between. The CDR3 region is CASSLIGPLGDTQYF. CDR3 DNA: TGTGCCAGCAGCCTCATTGGGCCCCTCGGTGATACGCAGTATTTT.

V and J are TRBV20-1 and TRBJ1-2, with a tentative D call TRBD1 (5 bases). Trimming removed 5 bases at V and 5 bases at J, with 15 bases between. Germline V lookup: CDR1 DFQATT, CDR2 SNEGSKA (reference sequence). The CDR3 has 13 residues. The CDR3 here is CSAAHGGGYGYTF. In DNA form, the CDR3 reads TGCAGTGCTGCACATGGGGGAGGGTATGGCTACACCTTC.

This clonotype was observed at least ten times. The J gene is TRBJ2-7, the V gene TRBV11-2, with 7 bases aligning to TRBD2. Germline CDR1 SGHAT, CDR2 FQNNGV. This CDR3 is 14 amino acids long. V dropped 5 bases and J dropped 0; count of bases not matched to a gene: 4. CDR3 nucleotides: TGTGCCAGCAGCCCGCGGGGGAGCTCCTACGAGCAGTACTTC. Protein sequence: CASSPRGSSYEQYF. Supplemented by reference TRBV11-2 and TRBJ2-7, the full variable domain reads EAGVAQSPRYKIIEKRQSVAFWCNPISGHATLYWYQQILGQGPKLLIQFQNNGVVDDSQLPKDRFSAERLKGVDSTLKIQPAKLEDSAVYLCASSPRGSSYEQYFGPGTRLTVT.

The rearrangement links TRBV7-2 to TRBJ2-5; 12 bases line up with TRBD2. The trim removed 1 base at V and 5 bases at J, leaving 11 bases unmatched. The germline gives CDR1 SGHTA, CDR2 FQGNSA. This CDR3 region has 18 residues. CDR3: CASSLGMTSGSNRETQYF. The CDR3 bases are TGTGCCAGCAGCTTAGGAATGACTAGCGGGAGTAACCGGGAGACCCAGTACTTC.

This chain joins TRBV5-1 and TRBJ2-1, with 7 bases lining up with TRBD2. V was clipped by 4 bases and J by 4 bases; unmatched bases: 8. Germline V gene sequence: CDR1 SGHRS, CDR2 YFSETQ. The CDR3 extends over 15 amino acids. The CDR3 reads CASSPVAGLYNEQFF. The CDR3 DNA reads as TGCGCCAGCAGCCCCGTAGCGGGTCTATACAATGAGCAGTTCTTC.

This clonotype has more than one count but fewer than ten. V usage is TRBV7-3 and J usage is TRBJ2-1, with 8 bases fitting TRBD2. The CDR3 has 13 amino acids. Unmatched junction bases numbered 9, after V lost 5 bases and J lost 12 bases. Germline CDR1 SGHTA, CDR2 FQGTGA. In nucleotides, the CDR3 is TGTGCCAGCAGCCTGAAGGGACTAGGGACGCAGTTCTTC. It is translated as CASSLKGLGTQFF.

This clonotype was observed a few times. Relative to the germline gene, one junction end is altered; a read error may explain this. The DNA for the CDR3 is TGCGCCAGCAGCGTAGGACAGAACCCTGAAGCTTTCTTT. Amino acid sequence: CASSVGQNPEAFF. The chain carries TRBV5-1 and TRBJ1-1, with D perhaps TRBD1 (6 bases). CDR1 SGHRS and CDR2 YFSETQ come from the germline V gene. The CDR3 contains 13 residues.

The V gene is TRBV7-9, the J gene TRBJ2-1, with 8 bases matching TRBD2. The CDR3 is 16 amino acids. Germline V CDR1 and CDR2: SEHNR, FQNEAQ (reference sequence). After removal of 4 bases from V and 0 bases from J, the junction contained 5 bases not matched to a gene. The CDR3 DNA is TGTGCCAGCAGCTACGACGCGGGAGGCTCCTACAATGAGCAGTTCTTC. Encoded protein: CASSYDAGGSYNEQFF.

The chain employs TRBV5-6 and TRBJ1-6; D might be TRBD1 (6 bases). Trimming removed 0 bases at V and 5 bases at J, with 9 bases between. Germline CDR1 reads SGHDT; CDR2 reads YYEEEE. This CDR3 contains 15 residues. CDR3 sequence: CASSLGQANNSPLHF. CDR3 sequence (DNA): TGTGCCAGCAGCTTGGGACAGGCTAATAATTCACCCCTCCACTTT. The full variable domain, its missing parts supplied by reference TRBV5-6 and TRBJ1-6, is DAGVTQSPTHLIKTRGQQVTLRCSPKSGHDTVSWYQQALGQGPQFIFQYYEEEERQRGNFPDRFSGHQFPNYSSELNVNALLLGDSALYLCASSLGQANNSPLHFGNGTRLTVT.

J is TRBJ1-6 and V is TRBV5-1; perhaps TRBD1 as D (5 bases). Germline V CDR1 and CDR2: SGHRS, YFSETQ. The germline V and J ends were trimmed by 7 bases and 7 bases, with 21 bases remaining between them. CDR3 length: 16 residues. Written as DNA, the CDR3 is TGCGCCAGCTCCCATCTAAGCACTGGGGACAATTCACCCCTCCACTTT. Translation: CASSHLSTGDNSPLHF.